A selection of T cell receptor beta chains follows, all from one sample in a study of blood T cell repertoires in COVID-19. The protocol was immunoSEQ multiplex PCR, while the TCRdb copy is restricted to in-frame clones and leaves out a portion. The table lists about 290,000 clones, just under 85% of them singletons. The sequenced material came from peripheral blood. Every receptor here comes from a woman aged 45-60 years with active or convalescent COVID-19. CDR3s include the opening cysteine and the closing phenylalanine or tryptophan. A D gene is named only where the DNA matches it firmly. Some rows mark clone size as missing; the rest say once, few, many or name a class of expanded clone.

V gene: TRBV27
D gene: TRBD2
clone size: once
J gene: TRBJ2-1
CDR3 DNA: TGTGCCAGCACAGATGGGACTAGCGGATACAATGAGCAGTTCTTC
CDR3 protein: CASTDGTSGYNEQFF

V gene: TRBV28
D gene: NA
clone size: NA
J gene: TRBJ1-2
CDR3 DNA: TGTGCCAGCAGTAGGAGCGACAACTATGGCTACACCTTC
CDR3 protein: CASSRSDNYGYTF

V gene: TRBV5-6
D gene: TRBD2
clone size: NA
J gene: TRBJ2-7
CDR3 DNA: TGTGCCAGCAGCCGGACTAGTAGTCCCTACGAGCAGTACTTC
CDR3 protein: CASSRTSSPYEQYF

V gene: TRBV12-5
D gene: TRBD1
clone size: NA
J gene: TRBJ2-7
CDR3 DNA: TGTGCTAGTGGTTCCCCCGGGACAGGGGGCTACGAGCAGTACTTC
CDR3 protein: CASGSPGTGGYEQYF

V gene: TRBV4-1
D gene: NA
clone size: NA
J gene: TRBJ1-3
CDR3 DNA: TGCGCCAGCAGCCGGACGGGGGTGGGAAACACCATATATTTT
CDR3 protein: CASSRTGVGNTIYF

V gene: TRBV2
D gene: TRBD1
clone size: NA
J gene: TRBJ1-2
CDR3 DNA: TGTGCCAGCAGTACCGGGACAGCCTATGGCTACACCTTC
CDR3 protein: CASSTGTAYGYTF

V gene: TRBV2
D gene: NA
clone size: NA
J gene: TRBJ2-7
CDR3 DNA: TGTGCCAGCAGTGTAGGAGCGGCCCGCTACGAGCAGTACTTC
CDR3 protein: CASSVGAARYEQYF

V gene: TRBV5-6
D gene: TRBD1
clone size: NA
J gene: TRBJ1-4
CDR3 DNA: TGTGCCAGCAGCTCGGGACAGGGGAGGGATGAAAAACTGTTTTTT
CDR3 protein: CASSSGQGRDEKLFF

V gene: TRBV5-1
D gene: NA
clone size: once
J gene: TRBJ1-1
CDR3 DNA: TGCGCCAGCAGCCCCGAGGGGGACACTGAAGCTTTCTTT
CDR3 protein: CASSPEGDTEAFF

V gene: TRBV14
D gene: TRBD2
clone size: NA
J gene: TRBJ2-7
CDR3 DNA: TGTGCCAGCAGCCTTCTAGCGGGAGGAGGTTGGGGCGAGCAGTACTTC
CDR3 protein: CASSLLAGGGWGEQYF

V gene: TRBV15
D gene: TRBD2
clone size: NA
J gene: TRBJ2-1
CDR3 DNA: TGTGCCACCAGCGCCGGGGGGGAGTCCTACAATGAGCAGTTCTTC
CDR3 protein: CATSAGGESYNEQFF

V gene: TRBV12-5
D gene: TRBD2
clone size: NA
J gene: TRBJ2-1
CDR3 DNA: TGTGCTAGTGGTTTGGCCCGGACTAGCGGCCCATACAATGAGCAGTTCTTC
CDR3 protein: CASGLARTSGPYNEQFF

V gene: TRBV5-1
D gene: NA
clone size: NA
J gene: TRBJ2-5
CDR3 DNA: TGCGCCAGCAGCTTATCAGGGCCGGAGACCCAGTACTTC
CDR3 protein: CASSLSGPETQYF

V gene: TRBV19
D gene: TRBD2
clone size: NA
J gene: TRBJ2-7
CDR3 DNA: TGTGCCAGTAGTATATCTCCATCAGGGGCAGCGGGAGAAGGCGAGCAGTACTTC
CDR3 protein: CASSISPSGAAGEGEQYF

V gene: TRBV4-2
D gene: NA
clone size: NA
J gene: TRBJ1-3
CDR3 DNA: TGTGCCAGCAGCCAAGCGGGAAACACCATATATTTT
CDR3 protein: CASSQAGNTIYF

V gene: TRBV6-4
D gene: NA
clone size: NA
J gene: TRBJ1-1
CDR3 DNA: TGTGCCAGCAGCAAAAGGGGGTTACCGAACACTGAAGCTTTCTTT
CDR3 protein: CASSKRGLPNTEAFF

V gene: TRBV28
D gene: NA
clone size: NA
J gene: TRBJ1-6
CDR3 DNA: TGTGCCAGCCGCTGGGCCACCCGAATGTCACCCCTCCACTTT
CDR3 protein: CASRWATRMSPLHF

V gene: TRBV12-3/TRBV12-4
D gene: NA
clone size: NA
J gene: TRBJ1-2
CDR3 DNA: TGTGCCAGCAGTCTCGGACAGTTCTATGGCTACACCTTC
CDR3 protein: CASSLGQFYGYTF

V gene: TRBV6-1
D gene: NA
clone size: NA
J gene: TRBJ2-3
CDR3 DNA: TGTGCCAGCAGTGAACGGTACAGGGCCCCCTTTTTATCAGATACGCAGTATTTT
CDR3 protein: CASSERYRAPFLSDTQYF

V gene: TRBV28
D gene: NA
clone size: once
J gene: TRBJ2-1
CDR3 DNA: TGTGCCAGCGGTACAGCTTACAATGAGCAGTTCTTC
CDR3 protein: CASGTAYNEQFF

V gene: TRBV24-1
D gene: TRBD2
clone size: few
J gene: TRBJ2-7
CDR3 DNA: TGTGCCACCAGTGATGAGGGCGGGAGTGTCGACGAGCAGTACTTC
CDR3 protein: CATSDEGGSVDEQYF

V gene: TRBV6-5
D gene: NA
clone size: NA
J gene: TRBJ2-1
CDR3 DNA: TGTGCCAGCATGGGGACTCCGAATGAGCAGTTCTTC
CDR3 protein: CASMGTPNEQFF

V gene: TRBV29-1
D gene: NA
clone size: NA
J gene: TRBJ1-2
CDR3 DNA: TGCAGCGTTATCGGGGGAAGGTATGGCTACACCTTC
CDR3 protein: CSVIGGRYGYTF

V gene: TRBV24-1
D gene: TRBD1
clone size: NA
J gene: TRBJ2-7
CDR3 DNA: TGTGCCACCTATAGGGACAGGGAACGCGAGCAGTACTTC
CDR3 protein: CATYRDREREQYF

V gene: TRBV28
D gene: TRBD1
clone size: NA
J gene: TRBJ1-1
CDR3 DNA: TGTGCCAGCAGGTCAACCCTGGACAGGGTTAGGCCTGAAGCTTTCTTT
CDR3 protein: CASRSTLDRVRPEAFF

V gene: TRBV28
D gene: NA
clone size: NA
J gene: TRBJ1-2
CDR3 DNA: TGTGCCAGCAGTCCAAACTATGGCTACACCTTC
CDR3 protein: CASSPNYGYTF

V gene: TRBV23-1
D gene: TRBD1
clone size: NA
J gene: TRBJ2-3
CDR3 DNA: TGCGCCACTGGCAGGGGGCAACGCACAGATACGCAGTATTTT
CDR3 protein: CATGRGQRTDTQYF

V gene: TRBV30
D gene: NA
clone size: NA
J gene: TRBJ2-5
CDR3 DNA: TGTGCCTGGAATCCCCAAGCTGAGACCCAGTACTTC
CDR3 protein: CAWNPQAETQYF

V gene: TRBV9
D gene: TRBD1
clone size: NA
J gene: TRBJ2-1
CDR3 DNA: TGTGCCAGCAGCCCCGACCCTAGGGGGCGGAACAATGAGCAGTTCTTC
CDR3 protein: CASSPDPRGRNNEQFF

V gene: TRBV9
D gene: NA
clone size: NA
J gene: TRBJ2-2
CDR3 DNA: TGTGCCAGCAGCGGCCGAGGAGACAGATACACCGGGGAGCTGTTTTTT
CDR3 protein: CASSGRGDRYTGELFF

V gene: TRBV19
D gene: TRBD2
clone size: once
J gene: TRBJ2-1
CDR3 DNA: TGTGCCAGTAGTGCGGGGACTAGCGGGGCCTACAATGAGCAGTTCTTC
CDR3 protein: CASSAGTSGAYNEQFF

V gene: TRBV7-9
D gene: TRBD1
clone size: NA
J gene: TRBJ2-5
CDR3 DNA: TGTGCCAGCAGCACCAGGGGGCTGGGTGAGACCCAGTACTTC
CDR3 protein: CASSTRGLGETQYF

V gene: TRBV6-2/TRBV6-3
D gene: TRBD1
clone size: NA
J gene: TRBJ1-1
CDR3 DNA: TGTGCCAGCAGTTACTCGTACAGGGGGATTTCTGAAGCTTTCTTT
CDR3 protein: CASSYSYRGISEAFF

V gene: TRBV5-6
D gene: TRBD2
clone size: NA
J gene: TRBJ2-2
CDR3 DNA: TGTGCCAGCAGCGCGCTTAGGAGCGGGGGTGAGACCACCGGGGAGCTGTTTTTT
CDR3 protein: CASSALRSGGETTGELFF

V gene: TRBV9
D gene: NA
clone size: NA
J gene: TRBJ1-3
CDR3 DNA: TGTGCCAGCAGCGCGCGACACTCTGGAAACACCATATATTTT
CDR3 protein: CASSARHSGNTIYF

V gene: TRBV10-3
D gene: NA
clone size: NA
J gene: TRBJ1-3
CDR3 DNA: TGTGCCGCCACAGGGATGGGCACCATATATTTT
CDR3 protein: CAATGMGTIYF

V gene: TRBV5-5
D gene: TRBD2
clone size: NA
J gene: TRBJ2-2
CDR3 DNA: TGTGCCAGCAGCTTGGCCTGGCTAGCGGGCCCCCCGAACACCGGGGAGCTGTTTTTT
CDR3 protein: CASSLAWLAGPPNTGELFF

V gene: TRBV19
D gene: NA
clone size: NA
J gene: TRBJ1-2
CDR3 DNA: TGTGCCAGTAGTCAGGAGGGACTTAACTATGGCTACACCTTC
CDR3 protein: CASSQEGLNYGYTF

V gene: TRBV28
D gene: TRBD1
clone size: NA
J gene: TRBJ1-5
CDR3 DNA: TGTGCCAGCAGTTCCCCGGGACAGGACACCCGGAGTCGGCCCCAGCATTTT
CDR3 protein: CASSSPGQDTRSRPQHF

V gene: TRBV27
D gene: NA
clone size: NA
J gene: TRBJ2-1
CDR3 DNA: TGTGCCAGCAGGGTAGCCTCCTACAATGAGCAGTTCTTC
CDR3 protein: CASRVASYNEQFF

V gene: TRBV5-4
D gene: TRBD2
clone size: once
J gene: TRBJ2-7
CDR3 DNA: TGTGCCAGCAGCTGGGCGGGAGGCGGAAGCGAGCAGTACTTC
CDR3 protein: CASSWAGGGSEQYF

V gene: TRBV20-1
D gene: TRBD1
clone size: NA
J gene: TRBJ2-7
CDR3 DNA: TGCAGTGCTAGTTTTCGACAGGGGATCTCCTACGAGCAGTACTTC
CDR3 protein: CSASFRQGISYEQYF

V gene: TRBV5-1
D gene: TRBD2
clone size: NA
J gene: TRBJ2-1
CDR3 DNA: TGCGCCAGCAGCTTGTCTAGCGGGAACGATGAGCAGTTCTTC
CDR3 protein: CASSLSSGNDEQFF

V gene: TRBV7-9
D gene: TRBD2
clone size: NA
J gene: TRBJ2-2
CDR3 DNA: TGTGCCAGCATCGGACTAGCGGATAACACCGGGGAGCTGTTTTTT
CDR3 protein: CASIGLADNTGELFF

V gene: TRBV14
D gene: NA
clone size: once
J gene: TRBJ1-4
CDR3 DNA: TGTGCCAGCAGCCGGACACGTTCAACTAATGAAAAACTGTTTTTT
CDR3 protein: CASSRTRSTNEKLFF

V gene: TRBV12-5
D gene: NA
clone size: NA
J gene: TRBJ2-1
CDR3 DNA: TGTGCTAGTGGTTTCGGGAGACTAGAGGGGTTAAGGAATGAGCAGTTCTTC
CDR3 protein: CASGFGRLEGLRNEQFF

V gene: TRBV2
D gene: NA
clone size: NA
J gene: TRBJ1-2
CDR3 DNA: TGTGCCAGCCGACGAATGACAGGCCCCTATGGCTACACCTTC
CDR3 protein: CASRRMTGPYGYTF

V gene: TRBV15
D gene: TRBD1
clone size: NA
J gene: TRBJ1-6
CDR3 DNA: TGTGCCACCAGCAGGGACAGGGCGTATAATTCACCCCTCCACTTT
CDR3 protein: CATSRDRAYNSPLHF

V gene: TRBV30
D gene: TRBD1
clone size: NA
J gene: TRBJ1-2
CDR3 DNA: TGTGCCTGGAGCCGGGACAGTGGGTTAGAGGGCTACACCTTC
CDR3 protein: CAWSRDSGLEGYTF

V gene: TRBV7-8
D gene: TRBD1
clone size: NA
J gene: TRBJ2-5
CDR3 DNA: TGTGCCAGCAGCCCCCGACAGGGGGTAACCCAGTACTTC
CDR3 protein: CASSPRQGVTQYF

V gene: TRBV6-4
D gene: NA
clone size: NA
J gene: TRBJ1-2
CDR3 DNA: TGTGCCAGCAGTGACTGGACTAGTGGCTACACCTTC
CDR3 protein: CASSDWTSGYTF

V gene: TRBV18
D gene: TRBD1
clone size: NA
J gene: TRBJ1-1
CDR3 DNA: TGTGCCAGCACAAAACAGGGGGCGAGCACTGAAGCTTTCTTT
CDR3 protein: CASTKQGASTEAFF

V gene: TRBV28
D gene: NA
clone size: NA
J gene: TRBJ1-6
CDR3 DNA: TGTGCCAGCAGCCCCGAGTTTCTCTCCTATAATTCACCCCTCCACTTT
CDR3 protein: CASSPEFLSYNSPLHF

V gene: TRBV24-1
D gene: NA
clone size: NA
J gene: TRBJ1-1
CDR3 DNA: TGTGCCACCAGTGATTTGACAGGGCGCCAAGCTTTCTTT
CDR3 protein: CATSDLTGRQAFF